These 17 T cell receptor beta chains share one sample of origin, sequenced in a study of T cell repertoires in cytomegalovirus infection. TCRdb independently ran MiXCR on the reads; one entry per CDR3 protein. Among 700,000 to 950,000 distinct CDR3 sequences listed, approximately 30% were seen once. These TCRs' antigens remain unknown. Sequencing used cultured CD8+ T cells from PBMCs, obtained from culture after CMV antigen stimulation. The receptors originated from a human donor in good health (CMV status not recorded). Some clones in this sample may be carry-over from other donors' samples.

Of note for this clonotype: At one boundary the junction diverges from the germline segment, which might be a read error. The V gene is TRBV7-6, the J gene TRBJ2-7; D may correspond to TRBD1 or TRBD2 (5 bases each). The CDR3 length is 14 residues. Germline V lookup: CDR1 SGHVS, CDR2 FNYEAQ. The CDR3 sequence: CASSLRAGGGEQYF. The CDR3 nucleotides are TGTGCTAGCAGCTTAAGGGCAGGTGGGGGCGAGCAGTACTTC.

This clonotype was found a few times. J is TRBJ1-1 and V is TRBV11-2; 7 bases are a match to TRBD1. V trimming: 3 bases; J trimming: 4 bases; junction bases outside the gene matches: 8. CDR1 and CDR2 from the germline V gene are SGHAT and FQNNGV. The CDR3 sequence is 15 residues long. CDR3 region: CASSLRTGSGTEAFF. The CDR3 nucleotides are TGTGCCAGCAGCTTGAGGACAGGATCGGGCACTGAAGCTTTCTTT.

This clonotype showed up just a few times. The DNA for the CDR3 is TGTGCCAGCAGTGGTTGGAGGGGGGGTACTGAAGCTTTCTTT. This gives the protein CASSGWRGGTEAFF. The chain links TRBV6-1 to TRBJ1-1, with a possible D match to TRBD1 (6 bases). The CDR3 has 14 residues. Trimming removed 4 bases at V and 5 bases at J, with 14 bases between. Germline loops: CDR1 MNHNS, CDR2 SASEGT.

In this sample, this clonotype turned up a few times. CDR3 in amino acids: CASALTGVNTEAFF. CDR3 DNA sequence: TGTGCCTCCGCCCTAACAGGGGTGAACACTGAAGCTTTCTTT. This chain joins TRBV10-3 and TRBJ1-1; 7 nucleotides align to TRBD1. The CDR3 spans 14 residues. Germline lookup yields CDR1 ENHRY and CDR2 SYGVKD. Losses at the gene ends were 11 bases for V and 0 bases for J; bases not matched to a gene: 9.

Notes on this clonotype: Germline and junction disagree at one end, which may indicate a read error. J is TRBJ1-2 and V is TRBV27, with TRBD1 matching over 8 bases. The CDR3 has 13 residues. In germline, CDR1 is MNHEY, CDR2 SMNVEV (reference sequence). The CDR3 spells CASSDGQGYDYTF. The CDR3, as DNA: TGTGCCAGCAGCGACGGACAGGGTTATGACTACACCTTC.

This clonotype has just a few counts. The CDR3 loop is CASSLVTGGNQPQHF. CDR3 DNA: TGTGCCAGCAGCTTAGTGACAGGTGGAAATCAGCCCCAGCATTTT. V is TRBV7-2 and J is TRBJ1-5, with TRBD1 as a possible D gene (6 bases). Germline values: CDR1 SGHTA, CDR2 FQGNSA. V gave up 1 base and J gave up 4 bases, with 11 bases separating them. The CDR3 totals 15 residues.

This chain links TRBV27 with TRBJ2-7, with D possibly being TRBD1 (6 bases). CDR1 and CDR2 from the germline V gene are MNHEY and SMNVEV (reference sequence). Deletions cut 5 bases from V and 1 base from J, with 15 bases between. The CDR3 covers 15 residues. This CDR3 is CASSPRQDASYEQYV. The CDR3 DNA reads as TGTGCCAGCAGTCCCCGACAGGACGCATCCTACGAGCAGTACGTC.

This clonotype was counted a few times. This rearrangement joins TRBV4-1 to TRBJ2-3, with no clear D. The CDR3 sequence is 13 residues long. V was shortened by 4 bases and J by 3 bases, with 8 bases between the two germline ends. CDR1 and CDR2 from the germline V gene are MGHRA and YSYEKL. CDR3 coding DNA: TGCGCCAGCAGCCCTTTCGAAACAGATACGCAGTATTTT. This encodes CASSPFETDTQYF.

In its sample, this clonotype was seen many times. The rearrangement links TRBV7-2 to TRBJ2-5; 7 nucleotides match TRBD2. The germline V gene encodes CDR1 SGHTA and CDR2 FQGNSA. Trimming cost V 1 base and J 7 bases; bases outside gene matches: 9. There are 15 residues in the CDR3. The CDR3 DNA sequence: TGTGCCAGCAGCTTAGAGCGGGGCTCGACGCGGACCCAGTACTTC. Its protein is CASSLERGSTRTQYF.

J is TRBJ2-3 and V is TRBV12-3 or TRBV12-4; 11 positions agree with TRBD2. V dropped 8 bases and J dropped 5; count of bases not matched to a gene: 9. This CDR3 has 15 amino acids. The CDR3 DNA reads as TGTGCCAGCGGAGTTAGCGGGGGGGCAATAGATACGCAGTATTTT. It translates to CASGVSGGAIDTQYF.

This clonotype was picked up a small number of times. A read error may produce the germline difference seen at one junction end. The CDR3 DNA reads as TGTGCCAGCATTTTAGGGGGCATGTACAATGAGCAGTTCTTC. Encoded protein: CASILGGMYNEQFF. The chain joins TRBV12-3 or TRBV12-4 to TRBJ2-1; 7 bases are a match to TRBD1. The length of the CDR3 is 14 residues.

This clonotype came up a few times. The chain links TRBV27 to TRBJ1-1; no clear D gene. The CDR3 covers 14 residues. V shed 2 bases and J shed 2 bases, with 9 bases lying between them. Germline V CDR1 and CDR2: MNHEY, SMNVEV (reference sequence). The CDR3 is CASSLTAFNTEAFF. The CDR3 region has the DNA TGTGCCAGCAGTTTAACGGCTTTCAACACTGAAGCTTTCTTT.

This clonotype occurred a few times. Here the CDR3 DNA reads TGTGCCAGCAGCCGAGAAAGGTCCACAGATACGCAGTATTTT. This sequence encodes CASSRERSTDTQYF. V is TRBV12-3 or TRBV12-4 and J is TRBJ2-3; D unclear. V gave up 6 bases and J gave up 2 bases, with 12 bases separating them. The CDR3 runs 14 residues.

This clonotype was seen more than once but under ten times. V is TRBV7-9 and J is TRBJ1-1, with D uncertain. Germline loops: CDR1 SEHNR, CDR2 FQNEAQ (reference sequence). V was trimmed by 1 base and J by 1 base, leaving 10 bases between them. CDR3 length equals 15 residues. The CDR3 sequence is CASSLEVSTNTEAFF. For the CDR3, the DNA is TGTGCCAGCAGCTTAGAGGTCAGCACGAACACTGAAGCTTTCTTT.

This clonotype was seen more than once but under ten times. This chain joins TRBV5-6 and TRBJ1-5, with D perhaps TRBD1 (6 bases). The CDR3 runs to 16 residues. Trimming removed 0 bases from V and 5 bases from J, with 15 bases in between. Germline V gives CDR1 SGHDT, CDR2 YYEEEE. CDR3 sequence (DNA): TGTGCCAGCAGCTTGGGGGGAGGGGGGGCATATCAGCCCCAGCATTTT. It yields the protein CASSLGGGGAYQPQHF. Combining the CDR3 with reference TRBV5-6 and TRBJ1-5 gives the whole variable domain DAGVTQSPTHLIKTRGQQVTLRCSPKSGHDTVSWYQQALGQGPQFIFQYYEEEERQRGNFPDRFSGHQFPNYSSELNVNALLLGDSALYLCASSLGGGGAYQPQHFGDGTRLSIL.

The chain employs TRBV20-1 and TRBJ1-1, with TRBD1 as a possible D gene (5 bases). Germline CDR1 DFQATT, CDR2 SNEGSKA (reference sequence). CDR3 size: 14 residues. Trimming took off 2 bases at V and 0 bases at J, with 10 bases between the two ends. CDR3 bases: TGCAGTGCTAGACCGCAGGGAATGAACACTGAAGCTTTCTTT. As protein: CSARPQGMNTEAFF.

J is TRBJ2-3 and V is TRBV4-2; D is ambiguous. V was shortened by 0 bases and J by 6 bases, with 25 bases between the two germline ends. This CDR3 comprises 19 residues. Germline V gene data show CDR1 as LGHNA and CDR2 as YNFKEQ. The CDR3 is CASSQDHLVGPRASDTQYF. Written as DNA, the CDR3 is TGTGCCAGCAGCCAAGACCATCTTGTTGGGCCTAGGGCGTCGGATACGCAGTATTTT.